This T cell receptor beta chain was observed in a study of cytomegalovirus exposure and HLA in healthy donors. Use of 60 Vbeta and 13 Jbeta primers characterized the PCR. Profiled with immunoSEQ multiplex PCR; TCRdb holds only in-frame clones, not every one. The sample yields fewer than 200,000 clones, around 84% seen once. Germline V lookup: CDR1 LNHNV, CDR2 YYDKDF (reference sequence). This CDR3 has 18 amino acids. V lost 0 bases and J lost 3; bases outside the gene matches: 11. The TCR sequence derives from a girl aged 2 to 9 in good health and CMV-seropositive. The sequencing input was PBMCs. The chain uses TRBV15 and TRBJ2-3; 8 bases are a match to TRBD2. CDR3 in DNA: TGTGCCACCAGCAGAGATCCCCCTACTAGCGGAGAAACAGATACGCAGTATTTT. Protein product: CATSRDPPTSGETDTQYF.